This paragraph reports one T cell receptor (beta chain). Germline CDR1 LGHNA, CDR2 YSLEER. V was shortened by 3 bases and J by 8 bases, with 22 bases between the two germline ends. The CDR3 covers 16 residues. Produced via immunoSEQ multiplex PCR; TCRdb's table is partial and in-frame only. The table lists 45,000 to 55,000 clones, approximately 92% of them singletons. This entry belongs to a study of T cell changes during pregnancy in multiple sclerosis. The chain uses TRBV4-3 and TRBJ1-2, with D possibly being TRBD1 (5 bases). The origin of this receptor is a female donor in good health, enrolled as a control in a pregnancy study. Sequenced material: CD4+ T cells from peripheral blood mononuclear cells, taken in the second trimester of pregnancy. The CDR3 DNA reads as TGCGCCAGCAGCCATCGGGGCGGGGTAGCTTACAAGGGCTACACCTTC. Residues: CASSHRGGVAYKGYTF.